Following are 13 T cell receptor beta chains from one sample sequenced in a study of T cell responses to AZD1222 COVID-19 vaccine. TCRdb's copy holds only in-frame clones and misses some; the assay was immunoSEQ multiplex PCR. This repertoire shows about 120,000 clones, around 92% found once; its top ten account for 11% to 15%. Sequences were derived from peripheral blood, sampled on day 0 of AZD1222 vaccination. These receptor sequences come from an adult in good health.

This clone was detected once. V usage is TRBV2 and J usage is TRBJ1-4; D is unclear. Trimming shortened V by 1 base and J by 10 bases, and 7 bases separated the two germline ends. Per the germline V gene, CDR1 is SNHLY and CDR2 is FYNNEI. CDR3 size: 12 residues. In DNA form, the CDR3 reads TGTGCCAGCAGTGAAGATCCTCTAAAACTGTTTTTT. Encoded protein: CASSEDPLKLFF.

The rearrangement links TRBV5-1 to TRBJ2-2; D call uncertain. V was pared by 3 bases and J by 5 bases, with 5 bases between. CDR1 is SGHRS, CDR2 YFSETQ, per germline. The CDR3 runs to 12 residues. CDR3 amino acids: CASSYQTGELFF. DNA for the CDR3: TGCGCCAGCAGCTACCAAACCGGGGAGCTGTTTTTT.

This clone has just one count. This chain connects TRBV7-8 to TRBJ2-4; the match to TRBD1 covers 11 bases. The ends lost 5 bases at V and 0 bases at J; junction bases unmatched: 9. The CDR3 totals 18 residues. Germline lookup yields CDR1 SGHVS and CDR2 FQNEAQ. CDR3: CASSGQGADPLAKNIQYF. The CDR3 coding sequence is TGTGCCAGCAGCGGACAGGGGGCAGATCCCCTAGCCAAAAACATTCAGTACTTC.

V and J are TRBV3-1 (or the pseudogene TRBV3-2) and TRBJ2-7; TRBD2 aligns across 12 bases. The CDR3 runs to 15 residues. The V and J ends lost 8 bases and 6 bases, in that order; junction bases with no gene match: 11. Looked up from germline, CDR1 is LGHDT and CDR2 is YNNKEL (reference sequence). CDR3 sequence reads: CASCSSGRASLEQYF. In DNA form, the CDR3 reads TGTGCCAGCTGCTCTAGCGGGAGGGCAAGCCTCGAGCAGTACTTC.

V and J are TRBV14 and TRBJ2-7; D unclear. CDR3 length: 14 residues. The ends were cut back, 5 bases at V and 2 bases at J, with 13 bases in the middle. Germline CDR1 reads SGHDN; CDR2 reads FVKESK. CDR3 DNA: TGTGCCAGCAGCTGGTCCGGGCAGACCTACGAGCAGTACTTC. Residues: CASSWSGQTYEQYF.

The V call is TRBV11-2, the J call TRBJ2-3, with 9 nucleotides matching TRBD2. The CDR3 consists of 17 residues. The junction had 10 bases not matched to a gene; V was cut back by 2 bases and J by 4 bases. Germline-derived CDR1 and CDR2 are SGHAT and FQNNGV. For the CDR3, the DNA is TGTGCCAGCAGCTTAAAGGTAGCGGGAGAGTTCGCAGATACGCAGTATTTT. Translation gives CASSLKVAGEFADTQYF.

The rearrangement joins TRBV6-2 or TRBV6-3 to TRBJ2-7; 7 bases line up with TRBD1. The CDR3 sequence is 15 residues long. Per the germline V gene, CDR1 is MNHEY and CDR2 is SVGEGT. The trim removed 5 bases at V and 2 bases at J, leaving 9 bases unmatched. CDR3 loop: CASSQFSGTAYEQYF. CDR3 in DNA: TGTGCCAGCAGTCAATTTTCCGGGACAGCCTACGAGCAGTACTTC.

The chain links TRBV20-1 to TRBJ2-7, with 8 bases lining up with TRBD1. V gave up 5 bases and J gave up 3 bases; unmatched junction bases: 6. The CDR3 consists of 13 residues. The germline gives CDR1 DFQATT, CDR2 SNEGSKA (reference sequence). The CDR3 is CSARGTGSYEQYF. Here the CDR3 DNA reads TGCAGTGCTCGTGGGACAGGTAGCTACGAGCAGTACTTC.

This chain uses TRBV28 with TRBJ1-4, with 9 bases aligning to TRBD1. Germline V gives CDR1 MDHEN, CDR2 SYDVKM. J was trimmed by 6 bases and V by 5 bases; bases with no gene match: 4. The CDR3 runs 14 residues. CDR3 loop: CASSDTGGHEKLFF. The CDR3 coding sequence is TGTGCCAGCAGTGACACAGGGGGCCATGAAAAACTGTTTTTT.

This chain uses TRBV25-1 with TRBJ1-2, with D unclear. From germline, CDR1 is MGHDK and CDR2 SYGVNS. The germline V and J ends were trimmed by 1 base and 0 bases, with 18 bases remaining between them. There are 18 residues in the CDR3. In DNA form, the CDR3 reads TGTGCCAGCAGTGAATTGGCGGAGATTAACCCGACTAACTATGGCTACACCTTC. Translation gives CASSELAEINPTNYGYTF.

CDR3 protein: CASSKSTGELDEQYF. The CDR3, as DNA: TGTGCCAGCAGCAAATCGACAGGGGAGCTGGACGAGCAGTACTTC. The rearrangement joins TRBV21-1 to TRBJ2-7; no DNA check was done on the table's D call, TRBD1. TRBV21-1 represents a pseudogene. The CDR3 sequence is 15 residues long.

This clone has more than one count but fewer than ten. The gene calls are TRBV4-1 and TRBJ2-1; 12 nucleotides agree with TRBD2. The germline V gene has CDR1 MGHRA and CDR2 YSYEKL. Losses at the gene ends were 1 base for V and 9 bases for J; bases not matched to a gene: 4. The CDR3 covers 15 residues. The CDR3 reads CASSQGSSGGVEQFF. The CDR3 nucleotides read TGCGCCAGCAGCCAAGGGTCTAGCGGGGGGGTTGAGCAGTTCTTC.

The table lists this clone with a count of one. Germline is not matched at one junction end, which may reflect a read error. The genes are TRBV6-2 or TRBV6-3 and TRBJ2-5, with TRBD1 as a possible D gene (5 bases). The CDR3 has 14 residues. The germline V gene has CDR1 MNHEY and CDR2 SVGEGT. This chain's CDR3 is CASRYLGPQETQYF. CDR3 DNA sequence: TGTGCCAGCAGATACTTGGGGCCGCAAGAGACCCAGTACTTC.